This record looks at one T cell receptor beta chain sequence and its context. How the authors handled the data: The authors estimated nucleated cell counts from reference gene primer amplification. Data came from immunoSEQ multiplex PCR; TCRdb stores just in-frame clones and leaves some out. V, J and clone size reflect that table, while D and trimming were determined from the DNA. The sample consists of 270,000 or so clones, roughly nine tenths of them appearing once. This entry comes from a study of blood T cell repertoires in COVID-19. Background on the study: The United States, Italy and Spain provided the acute and convalescent COVID-19 samples. Sample material is recorded as cDNA or gDNA derived from T cells, B-cell-depleted T cells, or PBMCs.

This CDR3 is built from 15 residues. The V and J ends lost 3 bases and 4 bases respectively, with 16 bases between them. Germline CDR1 is SGHRS and CDR2 is YFSETQ. The Seattle patients joined while their infection was active and were tracked longitudinally afterward. The chain links TRBV5-1 to TRBJ1-1; possible D gene TRBD1, 6 bases. What was sequenced was peripheral blood. This clonotype was sampled from a woman in her 30s with COVID-19, enrolled during active disease. CDR3: CASSSVGARSTEAFF. The CDR3, as DNA: TGCGCCAGCAGCTCCGTGGGGGCTCGGAGCACTGAAGCTTTCTTT.